This T cell receptor (beta chain) was recovered during a study of blood T cell repertoires in COVID-19. J was trimmed by 4 bases and V by 5 bases; bases with no gene match: 10. CDR1 and CDR2 (germline): KGHSH, LQKENI. The CDR3 is made up of 15 amino acids. This clone was found a few times. Clones were sequenced by immunoSEQ multiplex PCR, and TCRdb holds only the in-frame ones, with some missing. The sample lists over 400,000 clones; approximately 90% were seen once. The specimen was peripheral blood. The chain employs TRBV18 and TRBJ1-2; the match to TRBD1 covers 7 bases. The sequence was obtained from a woman aged 25-40 years with active or convalescent COVID-19. The CDR3 here is CASSTLEQGTYGYTF. The CDR3 nucleotides read TGTGCCAGCTCAACACTAGAACAGGGGACCTATGGCTACACCTTC.